The 24 T cell receptor beta chains given below trace back to one sample, sequenced in a study of regulatory T cells in long-lasting Graves disease. CDR3 regions were amplified by Arm-PCR using iRepertoire HTBI primers to build TCR beta libraries. One entry per CDR3 protein, called by TCRdb with MiXCR from the multiplex PCR reads. Among around 510,000 distinct CDR3 sequences listed, around 20% were seen once. Indicated time point: persistent/refractory GD, antithyroid drugs over 5 years with positive TRAb. PBMC-extracted RNA yielded the TCR library. Material: peripheral blood mononuclear cells (PBMCs), obtained when the disease was refractory, from a patient treated with antithyroid drugs. All receptors derive from a female donor with Graves disease.

Points on this clonotype: A much bigger clone sits one base away, suggesting this may be a read error. The chain recombines TRBV28 with TRBJ1-5, with a possible D match to TRBD1 (5 bases). CDR3 length equals 15 residues. Germline V gene data show CDR1 as MDHEN and CDR2 as SYDVKM. CDR3 nucleotide sequence: TGTGCCAGCAGTTTAAGGGGAGCAGGCAATCAGTCCCAGCATTTT. Encoded protein: CASSLRGAGNQSQHF. Supplemented by reference TRBV28 and TRBJ1-5, the full variable domain reads DVKVTQSSRYLVKRTGEKVFLECVQDMDHENMFWYRQDPGLGLRLIYFSYDVKMKEKGDIPEGYSVSREKKERFSLILESASTNQTSMYLCASSLRGAGNQSQHFGDGTRLSIL.

Many counts were recorded for this clonotype. The chain couples TRBV11-1 to TRBJ2-2; 7 nucleotides line up with TRBD1. The CDR3 totals 15 residues. Germline trimming cut 5 bases from V and 0 bases from J; bases unmatched to any gene: 3. Germline lookup yields CDR1 SGHAT and CDR2 FQDESV (reference sequence). CDR3 sequence reads: CASSHDRANTGELFF. The CDR3 DNA sequence: TGTGCCAGCAGCCACGACAGGGCGAACACCGGGGAGCTGTTTTTT.

This clonotype was picked up many times. V is TRBV28 and J is TRBJ1-2, with TRBD1 as a possible D gene (6 bases). V gave up 6 bases and J gave up 4 bases, with 18 bases separating them. The CDR3 loop spans 15 amino acids. Germline CDR1 MDHEN, CDR2 SYDVKM. The CDR3 spells CASSPRGGLSYGYTF. CDR3 DNA sequence: TGTGCCAGCAGCCCACGGGGGGGGCTAAGCTATGGCTACACCTTC.

This chain uses TRBV29-1 with TRBJ1-1; the D is unclear. Deletions cut 6 bases from V and 1 base from J, with 9 bases between. The length of the CDR3 is 12 residues. CDR1 is SQVTM, CDR2 ANQGSEA, per germline. The CDR3 sequence is CSVPRENTEAFF. CDR3 sequence (DNA): TGCAGCGTCCCTCGGGAGAACACTGAAGCTTTCTTT.

This clonotype has ten or more counts. V is TRBV28 and J is TRBJ2-7; D not resolved. The CDR3 is made up of 14 amino acids. Germline assignment: CDR1 MDHEN and CDR2 SYDVKM. V gave up 3 bases and J gave up 0 bases, with 9 bases separating them. The CDR3 DNA reads as TGTGCCAGCAGTTTCGGCCCAAGCTCCTACGAGCAGTACTTC. It translates to CASSFGPSSYEQYF.

The chain carries TRBV7-3 and TRBJ2-7; unclear D gene. With 0 bases removed from V and 6 bases from J, the gap between germline ends came to 9 bases. The CDR3 extends over 13 amino acids. CDR1 and CDR2 from the germline V gene are SGHTA and FQGTGA. The CDR3 nucleotides read TGTGCCAGCAGCTTAACCTCCCTCAGCGAGCAGTACTTC. Residues: CASSLTSLSEQYF.

This clonotype was seen a handful of times. A much larger clone lies a single base off, so this may be a read error. The genes are TRBV6-9 and TRBJ2-7, with 7 bases matching TRBD2. This CDR3 is 16 amino acids long. Germline CDR1 MNHGY, CDR2 SVAAGI. The CDR3 spells CAGSYGREIVLGEQYF. In DNA, the CDR3 is TGTGCCGGCAGTTACGGGCGGGAGATAGTGCTGGGAGAGCAGTACTTC.

This clonotype was detected a few times. The chain recombines TRBV20-1 with TRBJ1-2; D perhaps matches TRBD1 (6 bases). Germline loops: CDR1 DFQATT, CDR2 SNEGSKA (reference sequence). The germline V and J ends were trimmed by 0 bases and 4 bases, with 18 bases remaining between them. CDR3 length equals 16 residues. The CDR3 protein is CSARDLETGSLYGYTF. The CDR3 DNA follows: TGCAGTGCTAGAGATTTGGAGACAGGCTCCCTCTATGGCTACACCTTC.

This clonotype occurred many times. V is TRBV20-1 and J is TRBJ2-5; the D is unclear. Trimming cost V 2 bases and J 5 bases, with 9 bases left between them. The germline V gene has CDR1 DFQATT and CDR2 SNEGSKA (reference sequence). CDR3 length: 12 amino acids. The CDR3 reads CSARNVDETQYF. CDR3 coding DNA: TGCAGTGCTAGAAACGTAGACGAGACCCAGTACTTC.

This clonotype was counted ten times or more. The rearrangement links TRBV6-1 to TRBJ2-7; a weak D match, TRBD1 (6 bases). CDR1 MNHNS and CDR2 SASEGT come from the germline V gene. This CDR3 contains 14 residues. V was cut by 5 bases and J by 3 bases, with 14 bases left in between. CDR3 loop: CASSQGGQLYEQYF. The CDR3 DNA sequence: TGTGCCAGCAGTCAAGGGGGACAACTCTACGAGCAGTACTTC.

This clonotype was recorded many times. The rearrangement joins TRBV6-1 to TRBJ1-1; no clear D. CDR3 length: 13 amino acids. In germline, CDR1 is MNHNS, CDR2 SASEGT. V shed 5 bases and J shed 4 bases, with 11 bases lying between them. CDR3 DNA sequence: TGTGCCAGCAGTCGAGACGCGGGCACTGAAGCTTTCTTT. This codes for CASSRDAGTEAFF.

There are a few counts of this clonotype. This chain joins TRBV2 and TRBJ1-1, with D perhaps matching TRBD1 (5 bases). The CDR3 covers 12 residues. V lost 5 bases and J 11 bases, leaving 15 bases between the germline ends. In germline, CDR1 is SNHLY, CDR2 FYNNEI. The CDR3: CASSSDTLMAFF. For the CDR3, the DNA is TGTGCCAGCAGTTCGGACACCTTAATGGCTTTCTTT.

This chain uses TRBV6-5 with TRBJ2-7; 10 positions match TRBD1. Trimming took 4 bases from V and 5 from J; bases not matched to a gene: 5. CDR1 and CDR2 from the germline V gene are MNHEY and SVGAGI. The CDR3 has 14 amino acids. The CDR3 DNA reads as TGTGCCAGCAGTTTGACAGGGGGCTCGGACGAGCAGTACTTC. Translated: CASSLTGGSDEQYF.

This clonotype was seen repeatedly, ten times or more. The chain is built from TRBV28 and TRBJ2-7, with 9 bases fitting TRBD1. CDR3 length: 15 amino acids. V lost 5 bases, J lost 5 bases, and 10 bases stayed unmatched. Per the germline V gene, CDR1 is MDHEN and CDR2 is SYDVKM. The CDR3 protein is CASSPSGQGFDEQYF. The CDR3, as DNA: TGTGCCAGCAGTCCTTCCGGACAGGGGTTTGACGAGCAGTACTTC.

Only a few counts were recorded for this clonotype. For the CDR3, the DNA is TGCGCCAGCAGCTTTGAACGTGAGCAGTACTTC. Amino acid sequence: CASSFEREQYF. The genes are TRBV5-1 and TRBJ2-7; D is unresolved. Trimming took 2 bases from V and 7 from J, leaving 7 bases between them. CDR1 SGHRS and CDR2 YFSETQ come from the germline V gene. The CDR3 is made up of 11 amino acids. Based on the CDR3 plus reference TRBV5-1 and TRBJ2-7, the full variable domain is KAGVTQTPRYLIKTRGQQVTLSCSPISGHRSVSWYQQTPGQGLQFLFEYFSETQRNKGNFPGRFSGRQFSNSRSEMNVSTLELGDSALYLCASSFEREQYFGPGTRLTVT.

The gene calls are TRBV6-1 and TRBJ2-5; TRBD1 might be the D (6 bases). The V end was cut by 10 bases, the J end by 0 bases, with 15 bases between. CDR3 length: 14 amino acids. Germline CDR1 reads MNHNS; CDR2 reads SASEGT. The CDR3 is CATRGQNYQETQYF. The CDR3 bases are TGTGCCACCAGAGGACAGAATTACCAAGAGACCCAGTACTTC.

This chain links TRBV5-1 with TRBJ2-2; TRBD1 aligns across 9 bases. The V gene end was trimmed by 4 bases and the J gene end by 6 bases; junction bases not matched to a gene: 10. The CDR3 has 16 residues. Germline V lookup: CDR1 SGHRS, CDR2 YFSETQ. The CDR3 DNA reads TGCGCCAGCAGCCCCGGACAGGGGAGGAGGGCCGGGGAGCTGTTTTTT. The encoded protein is CASSPGQGRRAGELFF.

Only a few counts were recorded for this clonotype. This sequence joins TRBV7-2 and TRBJ2-2; a weak D match, TRBD2 (5 bases). The V gene lost 5 bases and the J gene lost 4 bases, with 11 bases spanning the gap. The CDR3 is 14 residues long. Per the germline V gene, CDR1 is SGHTA and CDR2 is FQGNSA. CDR3 DNA sequence: TGTGCCAGCAGCCCGAGGAGGTCCACCGGGGAGCTGTTTTTT. It yields the protein CASSPRRSTGELFF.

This clonotype appeared many times. The chain employs TRBV6-1 and TRBJ1-5; D unclear. Germline V gene sequence: CDR1 MNHNS, CDR2 SASEGT. The CDR3 sequence is 12 residues long. V was trimmed by 2 bases and J by 6 bases, leaving 5 bases between them. Written as DNA, the CDR3 is TGTGCCAGCAGTGAACTAGGTCAGCCCCAGCATTTT. Encoded protein: CASSELGQPQHF.

This clonotype was seen repeatedly, ten times or more. V usage is TRBV6-1 and J usage is TRBJ2-4; 7 bases fit TRBD1. The V gene's germline CDR1 is MNHNS and CDR2 SASEGT. The length of the CDR3 is 13 residues. J lost 4 bases, V lost 10 bases, and 7 bases had no gene match. CDR3 region: CATRTGLKNIQYF. The CDR3 DNA reads as TGTGCCACCAGGACAGGCCTTAAAAACATTCAGTACTTC.

This clonotype came up many times. V gene TRBV7-2 combines with J gene TRBJ2-5, with 8 nucleotides matching TRBD2. This CDR3 is built from 18 residues. Germline lookup yields CDR1 SGHTA and CDR2 FQGNSA. V trimming: 4 bases; J trimming: 5 bases; junction bases outside the gene matches: 18. The CDR3 DNA is TGTGCCAGCAGCTCCACATTTAAACCGGGACTAGTTGATGAGACCCAGTACTTC. Translated: CASSSTFKPGLVDETQYF.

V is TRBV11-2 and J is TRBJ1-3, with TRBD1 matching 7 bases. This CDR3 has 15 amino acids. The J segment lost 6 bases and the V segment lost 4 bases, leaving 9 bases of the junction unmatched. Per the germline V gene, CDR1 is SGHAT and CDR2 is FQNNGV. In DNA form, the CDR3 reads TGTGCCAGCAGCTCCCTGGGACAGCCTCAAAACACCATATATTTT. It yields the protein CASSSLGQPQNTIYF. The variable domain in full, completed from reference TRBV11-2 and TRBJ1-3, reads EAGVAQSPRYKIIEKRQSVAFWCNPISGHATLYWYQQILGQGPKLLIQFQNNGVVDDSQLPKDRFSAERLKGVDSTLKIQPAKLEDSAVYLCASSSLGQPQNTIYFGEGSWLTVV.

This clonotype was counted only a few times. The chain is built from TRBV29-1 and TRBJ1-1; D gene ambiguous. Trimming took off 6 bases at V and 5 bases at J, with 10 bases between the two ends. CDR3 length: 11 amino acids. Germline loops: CDR1 SQVTM, CDR2 ANQGSEA. The CDR3 coding sequence is TGCAGCGTAGCCCAAAGGACTGAAGCTTTCTTT. This gives the protein CSVAQRTEAFF.

This clonotype was counted ten times or more. CDR3 bases: TGTGCCAGCAGTTCCCTCCTCACGGCGAACACTGAAGCTTTCTTT. Its protein product is CASSSLLTANTEAFF. The rearrangement joins TRBV6-2 or TRBV6-3 to TRBJ1-1; D is unclear. Per the germline V gene, CDR1 is MNHEY and CDR2 is SVGEGT. The CDR3 is 15 amino acids. Trimming left V 4 bases short and J 1 base short, with 13 bases between.